The 25 T cell receptor beta chains in this list originate from one sample, sequenced in a study of cytomegalovirus exposure and HLA in healthy donors. Produced via immunoSEQ multiplex PCR; TCRdb's table is partial and in-frame only. The sample has some 240,000 clones, approximately 87% seen once. Sequencing used PBMCs. The receptors shown here come from a young woman in good health and CMV-seronegative.

This sequence joins TRBV11-1 and TRBJ2-1; D not resolved. The CDR3 contains 12 residues. Germline assignment: CDR1 SGHAT and CDR2 FQDESV (reference sequence). Trimming removed 4 bases from V and 8 bases from J, with 9 bases in between. The chain's CDR3 is CASSSRVDEQFF. The CDR3 region has the DNA TGTGCCAGCAGCTCCCGTGTGGATGAGCAGTTCTTC.

V gene TRBV30 combines with J gene TRBJ1-2; D is ambiguous. Germline V gene sequence: CDR1 GTSNPN, CDR2 SVGIG (reference sequence). CDR3 length: 13 amino acids. V lost 2 bases, J lost 5 bases, and 12 bases lay in between. The CDR3 loop is CAWSREGRYGYTF. DNA for the CDR3: TGTGCCTGGAGTCGGGAGGGCCGTTATGGCTACACCTTC. Based on the CDR3 plus reference TRBV30 and TRBJ1-2, the full variable domain is SQTIHQWPATLVQPVGSPLSLECTVEGTSNPNLYWYRQAAGRGLQLLFYSVGIGQISSEVPQNLSASRPQDRQFILSSKKLLLSDSGFYLCAWSREGRYGYTFGSGTRLTVV.

The CDR3 region has the DNA TGTGCCAGCAGCCACCCTAAGGAGACCCAGTACTTC. Protein product: CASSHPKETQYF. The chain combines TRBV7-2 with TRBJ2-5; D unresolved. CDR1 SGHTA and CDR2 FQGNSA come from the germline V gene. With 5 bases removed from V and 5 bases from J, the gap between germline ends came to 9 bases. There are 12 residues in the CDR3. The full variable domain, rest sourced from reference TRBV7-2 and TRBJ2-5, is GAGVSQSPSNKVTEKGKDVELRCDPISGHTALYWYRQSLGQGLEFLIYFQGNSAPDKSGLPSDRFSAERTGGSVSTLTIQRTQQEDSAVYLCASSHPKETQYFGPGTRLLVL.

V usage is TRBV9 and J usage is TRBJ2-1; no firm D call. Trimming pared 4 bases from V and 3 bases from J, leaving 17 bases between. The germline V gene has CDR1 SGDLS and CDR2 YYNGEE. This CDR3 spans 16 amino acids. CDR3 sequence: CASSFRYYQSYNEQFF. In DNA form, the CDR3 reads TGTGCCAGCAGCTTCCGTTATTACCAAAGCTACAATGAGCAGTTCTTC.

The chain employs TRBV28 and TRBJ2-5; 11 nucleotides agree with TRBD2. In germline, CDR1 is MDHEN, CDR2 SYDVKM. With 6 bases clipped from V and 5 bases from J, the junction kept 11 bases outside the gene matches. This CDR3 has 16 amino acids. The CDR3 reads CASSQELAGVGETQYF. In DNA, the CDR3 is TGTGCCAGCAGCCAAGAACTAGCGGGAGTGGGTGAGACCCAGTACTTC.

Concerning this clone: This sample includes further DNA sequences coding for the same CDR3. The chain has TRBV9 and TRBJ2-3, with D uncertain. CDR1 and CDR2 (germline): SGDLS, YYNGEE. Trimming removed 0 bases at V and 0 bases at J, with 5 bases between. The CDR3 sequence is 14 residues long. CDR3 nucleotides: TGTGCCAGCAGCGTAGATCTGAGCACAGATACGCAGTATTTT. It is translated as CASSVDLSTDTQYF.

This sequence joins TRBV6-5 and TRBJ2-7; D ambiguous. CDR3 size: 14 residues. Trimming took off 2 bases at V and 3 bases at J, with 11 bases between the two ends. Germline CDR1 and CDR2: MNHEY and SVGAGI. The CDR3 reads CASSYGSQFYEQYF. CDR3 bases: TGTGCCAGCAGTTACGGGTCACAGTTCTACGAGCAGTACTTC.

The rearrangement joins TRBV27 to TRBJ1-2, with D possibly being TRBD1 (5 bases). V was shortened by 3 bases and J by 1 base, with 12 bases between the two germline ends. This CDR3 spans 15 amino acids. Germline CDR1 and CDR2: MNHEY and SMNVEV (reference sequence). In nucleotides, the CDR3 is TGTGCCAGCAGTTTTGCCAGGGACGTTAACTATGGCTACACCTTC. Translation gives CASSFARDVNYGYTF.

The gene calls are TRBV5-1 and TRBJ2-2, with D possibly being TRBD1 or TRBD2 (6 bases each). Looked up from germline, CDR1 is SGHRS and CDR2 is YFSETQ. The CDR3 length is 16 residues. Trimming stripped 3 bases from V and 0 bases from J, with 12 bases between. CDR3 region: CASSSGGTSNTGELFF. CDR3 sequence (DNA): TGCGCCAGCAGCTCGGGCGGGACATCGAACACCGGGGAGCTGTTTTTT.

A few counts support this clone. CDR3 DNA sequence: TGTGCCAGCACCCGGGCGTACCCCTACGAGCAGTACTTC. This sequence encodes CASTRAYPYEQYF. The chain is built from TRBV2 and TRBJ2-7; unclear D gene. V was trimmed by 7 bases and J by 2 bases, leaving 12 bases between them. From germline, CDR1 is SNHLY and CDR2 FYNNEI. The CDR3 spans 13 residues.

The rearrangement links TRBV5-4 to TRBJ2-2; no clear D. The CDR3 runs 13 residues. Germline values: CDR1 SGHNT, CDR2 YYREEE (reference sequence). V was cut by 5 bases and J by 5 bases, with 10 bases left in between. Written as DNA, the CDR3 is TGTGCCAGCAGTGGCTGGCGGACCGGGGAGCTGTTTTTT. Its translation is CASSGWRTGELFF.

The chain carries TRBV6-5 and TRBJ1-2, with D perhaps matching TRBD1 (5 bases). Deletions cut 7 bases from V and 6 bases from J, with 15 bases between. Germline V lookup: CDR1 MNHEY, CDR2 SVGAGI. The length of the CDR3 is 13 residues. The CDR3 protein is CASTADSGDGYTF. CDR3 DNA sequence: TGTGCCAGCACGGCCGACAGCGGCGATGGCTACACCTTC.

This clone was observed a single time. V gene TRBV29-1 combines with J gene TRBJ1-1; D perhaps matches TRBD1 (6 bases). Germline V lookup: CDR1 SQVTM, CDR2 ANQGSEA. This CDR3 region has 14 residues. V lost 6 bases and J 1 base, leaving 15 bases between the germline ends. CDR3 amino acids: CSVQGFDWNTEAFF. Written as DNA, the CDR3 is TGCAGCGTCCAGGGGTTCGACTGGAACACTGAAGCTTTCTTT.

This clone occurred once. The rearrangement joins TRBV6-1 to TRBJ2-2; 9 bases are a match to TRBD1. Germline V gene lookup returns CDR1 MNHNS and CDR2 SASEGT. V trimming: 2 bases; J trimming: 6 bases; junction bases outside the gene matches: 10. This CDR3 is built from 17 residues. In nucleotides, the CDR3 is TGTGCCAGCAGTGAACTACCAACAGGGGGCTTACCCGGGGAGCTGTTTTTT. Translation gives CASSELPTGGLPGELFF.

V and J are TRBV11-2 and TRBJ2-7; 7 nucleotides line up with TRBD2. The CDR3 sequence is 14 residues long. J gave up 6 bases and V 0 bases, and 5 bases lay outside the gene matches. Germline V lookup: CDR1 SGHAT, CDR2 FQNNGV. CDR3 in DNA: TGTGCCAGCAGCTTAGACGGGAGCGGGGCCGAGCAGTACTTC. Protein product: CASSLDGSGAEQYF.

The CDR3 loop is CASSFSLSYEQYF. CDR3 DNA sequence: TGTGCCAGCAGCTTCTCACTAAGCTACGAGCAGTACTTC. The chain couples TRBV7-9 to TRBJ2-7; D gene ambiguous. The CDR3 has 13 amino acids. Trimming took 3 bases from V and 3 from J, leaving 9 bases between them. Germline V gives CDR1 SEHNR, CDR2 FQNEAQ (reference sequence).

This clone was recorded once. V usage is TRBV9 and J usage is TRBJ1-3; 7 nucleotides line up with TRBD1. J was trimmed by 4 bases and V by 5 bases; bases with no gene match: 12. This CDR3 comprises 16 residues. The germline V gene has CDR1 SGDLS and CDR2 YYNGEE. CDR3 nucleotide sequence: TGTGCCAGCAGTCCGACAGGGAACGTAGGAGGAAACACCATATATTTT. As protein: CASSPTGNVGGNTIYF.

The chain joins TRBV29-1 to TRBJ2-4; D is unclear. CDR1 and CDR2 from the germline V gene are SQVTM and ANQGSEA. Trimming took off 3 bases at V and 2 bases at J, with 8 bases between the two ends. The CDR3 consists of 13 residues. The CDR3 loop is CSVEVHPKNIQYF. CDR3 coding DNA: TGCAGCGTTGAGGTCCATCCCAAAAACATTCAGTACTTC.

The chain combines TRBV9 with TRBJ2-2; D gene uncertain. The CDR3 sequence is 16 residues long. The V gene lost 0 bases and the J gene lost 0 bases, with 9 bases spanning the gap. CDR1 and CDR2 (germline): SGDLS, YYNGEE. CDR3 coding DNA: TGTGCCAGCAGCGTAGTAGTGTTCGCGAACACCGGGGAGCTGTTTTTT. Translating gives CASSVVVFANTGELFF.

The rearrangement joins TRBV9 to TRBJ1-2; no clear D. V lost 2 bases and J 14 bases, leaving 16 bases between the germline ends. The length of the CDR3 is 12 residues. Germline CDR1 and CDR2: SGDLS and YYNGEE. The CDR3 sequence: CASSVGSATKTF. DNA for the CDR3: TGTGCCAGCAGCGTCGGAAGCGCAACTAAGACCTTC.

CDR3 region: CATTPLEGDEQYF. CDR3 in DNA: TGTGCCACCACCCCCCTTGAAGGGGACGAGCAGTACTTC. The chain has TRBV2 and TRBJ2-7, with D possibly matching TRBD1 (5 bases). The germline gives CDR1 SNHLY, CDR2 FYNNEI. The CDR3 contains 13 residues. The ends were cut back, 10 bases at V and 5 bases at J, with 18 bases in the middle.

The rearrangement joins TRBV30 to TRBJ2-1, with D possibly being TRBD2 (6 bases). The CDR3 has 14 amino acids. Germline V gene sequence: CDR1 GTSNPN, CDR2 SVGIG (reference sequence). Trimming removed 2 bases at V and 8 bases at J, with 16 bases between. CDR3 region: CAWSPGSSGDEQFF. CDR3 nucleotide sequence: TGTGCCTGGAGTCCAGGGTCCTCGGGGGATGAGCAGTTCTTC.

The chain has TRBV27 and TRBJ2-1; 12 bases are shared with TRBD1. Per the germline V gene, CDR1 is MNHEY and CDR2 is SMNVEV (reference sequence). V lost 3 bases to trimming and J lost 6 bases; unmatched junction nucleotides: 0. The CDR3 has 14 amino acids. The CDR3, as DNA: TGTGCCAGCAGTTTGGGACAGGGGGCCAATGAGCAGTTCTTC. Protein: CASSLGQGANEQFF.

This rearrangement joins TRBV28 to TRBJ1-4; D is ambiguous. Trimming removed 3 bases from V and 8 bases from J, with 10 bases in between. The germline CDR1 and CDR2 sequences are MDHEN and SYDVKM. The CDR3 covers 13 residues. The CDR3 region has the DNA TGTGCCAGCAGTTTTAGAATTGGGGAAAAACTGTTTTTT. Encoded protein: CASSFRIGEKLFF.

Only a few counts were recorded for this clone. This sequence joins TRBV18 and TRBJ1-5, with D unclear. The CDR3 runs 13 residues. Germline assignment: CDR1 KGHSH and CDR2 LQKENI. V was pared by 2 bases and J by 7 bases, with 9 bases between. The DNA of the CDR3 is TGTGCCAGCTCACCAGGGGTGGAACAGCCCCAGCATTTT. It specifies CASSPGVEQPQHF.